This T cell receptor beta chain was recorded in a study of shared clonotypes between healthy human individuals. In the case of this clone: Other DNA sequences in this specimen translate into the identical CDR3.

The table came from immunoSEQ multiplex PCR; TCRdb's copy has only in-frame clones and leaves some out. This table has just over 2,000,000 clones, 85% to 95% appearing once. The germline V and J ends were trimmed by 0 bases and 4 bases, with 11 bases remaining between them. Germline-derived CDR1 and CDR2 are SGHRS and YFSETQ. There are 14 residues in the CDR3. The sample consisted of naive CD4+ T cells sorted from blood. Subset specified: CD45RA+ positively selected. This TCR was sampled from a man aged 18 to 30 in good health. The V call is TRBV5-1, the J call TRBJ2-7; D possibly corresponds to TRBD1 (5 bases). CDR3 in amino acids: CASSLDGARYEQYF. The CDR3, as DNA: TGCGCCAGCAGCTTGGATGGGGCGCGATACGAGCAGTACTTC.